This T cell receptor beta chain was documented in a study of blood T cell repertoires in COVID-19. Whole-study context: Spain, Italy and the United States supplied samples that represented acute and convalescent COVID-19. PBMCs, B-cell-depleted T cells, or T cells were the source of the cDNA or gDNA that made up the material.

The method was immunoSEQ multiplex PCR; TCRdb's version includes in-frame clones alone and lacks a portion of them. This sample yields approximately 140,000 clones, of which roughly 90% are seen a single time; about 4.2% belongs to the top ten. The receptor comes from a woman in her fifties or sixties with active or convalescent COVID-19. Sequenced: peripheral blood.

The CDR3: CASSFGQISGNTIYF. CDR3 DNA: TGTGCCAGCAGCTTTGGACAGATCTCTGGAAACACCATATATTTT. The chain couples TRBV5-6 to TRBJ1-3, with D possibly TRBD1 on 6 matching bases. Germline values: CDR1 SGHDT, CDR2 YYEEEE. CDR3 length: 15 residues. The V end lost 2 bases, the J end lost 0 bases, and 9 bases lay between the germline ends.